This record concerns one T cell receptor (beta chain) sequence. Compared with germline, one end of the junction differs, possibly owing to a read error. The sample originates from a study of blood T cell repertoires in COVID-19. Clinical history reported by participants formed the basis on which cohorts were assigned. Cohort 3 recovery required two negative PCRs, clearance, or symptom resolution. This CDR3 comprises 14 residues. Germline lookup yields CDR1 SEHNR and CDR2 FQNEAQ (reference sequence). Original methodology: Estimation of nucleated cell counts was performed using reference gene primer amplification. Clones were sequenced by immunoSEQ multiplex PCR, and TCRdb holds only the in-frame ones, with some missing. V, J and clone size were drawn from that table, and D and trimming were deduced from the DNA. Altogether about 300,000 clones are present, around nine tenths being singletons, with the ten largest covering under 6%.

The sequence was collected from a young woman who had recovered from COVID-19. This rearrangement joins TRBV7-9 to TRBJ2-7; a weak D match, TRBD2 (6 bases). Material: PBMCs or T cells enriched from blood (not recorded which). This CDR3 is CATSSAGTPYEQYF. The CDR3 DNA reads TGTGCCACCAGCTCCGCGGGGACCCCCTACGAGCAGTACTTC.